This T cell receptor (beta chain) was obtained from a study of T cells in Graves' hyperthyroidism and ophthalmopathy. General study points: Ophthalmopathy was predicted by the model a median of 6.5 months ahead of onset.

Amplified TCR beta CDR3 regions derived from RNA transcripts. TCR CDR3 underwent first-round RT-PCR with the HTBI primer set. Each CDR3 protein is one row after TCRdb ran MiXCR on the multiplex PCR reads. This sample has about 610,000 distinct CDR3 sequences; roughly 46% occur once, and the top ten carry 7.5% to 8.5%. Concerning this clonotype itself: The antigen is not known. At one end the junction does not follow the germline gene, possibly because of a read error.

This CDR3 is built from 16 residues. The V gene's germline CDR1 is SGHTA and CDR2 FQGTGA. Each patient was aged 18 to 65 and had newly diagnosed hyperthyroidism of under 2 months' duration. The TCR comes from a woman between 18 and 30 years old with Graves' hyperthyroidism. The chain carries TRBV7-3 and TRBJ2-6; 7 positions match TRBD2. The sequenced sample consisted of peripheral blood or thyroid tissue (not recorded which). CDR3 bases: TGTGCCAGCAGCTTAGGCGGGAGCATTGGGACCAACGTCCTGACTTTC. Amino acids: CASSLGGSIGTNVLTF.